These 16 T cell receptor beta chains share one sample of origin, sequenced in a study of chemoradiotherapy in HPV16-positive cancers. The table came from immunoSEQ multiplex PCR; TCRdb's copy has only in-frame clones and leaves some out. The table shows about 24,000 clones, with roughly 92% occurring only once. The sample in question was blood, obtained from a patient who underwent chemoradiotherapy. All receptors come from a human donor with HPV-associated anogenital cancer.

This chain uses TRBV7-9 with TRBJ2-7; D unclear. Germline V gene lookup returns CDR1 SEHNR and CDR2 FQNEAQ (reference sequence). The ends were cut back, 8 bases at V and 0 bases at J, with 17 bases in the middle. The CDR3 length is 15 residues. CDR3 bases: TGTGCCAGCTATTCTTCGGTGCAGAACTCCTACGAGCAGTACTTC. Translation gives CASYSSVQNSYEQYF.

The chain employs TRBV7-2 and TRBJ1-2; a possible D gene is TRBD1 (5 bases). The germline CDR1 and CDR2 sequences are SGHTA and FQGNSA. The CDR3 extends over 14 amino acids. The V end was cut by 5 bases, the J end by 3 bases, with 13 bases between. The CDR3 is CASSPDQGHYGYTF. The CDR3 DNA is TGTGCCAGCAGCCCCGACCAGGGTCACTATGGCTACACCTTC.

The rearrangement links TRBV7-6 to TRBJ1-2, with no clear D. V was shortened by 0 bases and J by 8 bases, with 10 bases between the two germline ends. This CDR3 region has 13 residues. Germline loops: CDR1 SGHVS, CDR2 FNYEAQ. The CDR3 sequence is CASSLAQMGGYTF. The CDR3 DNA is TGTGCCAGCAGCTTAGCGCAGATGGGAGGCTACACCTTC.

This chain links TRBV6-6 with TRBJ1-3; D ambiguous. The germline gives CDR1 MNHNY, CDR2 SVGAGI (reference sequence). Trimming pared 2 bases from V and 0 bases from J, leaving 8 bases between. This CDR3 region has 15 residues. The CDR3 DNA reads TGTGCCAGCAGTTACCCTCATCGCTCTGGAAACACCATATATTTT. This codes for CASSYPHRSGNTIYF.

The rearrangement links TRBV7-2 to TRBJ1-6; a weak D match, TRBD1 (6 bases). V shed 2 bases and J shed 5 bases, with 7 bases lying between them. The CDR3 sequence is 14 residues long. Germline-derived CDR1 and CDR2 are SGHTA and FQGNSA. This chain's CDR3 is CASSLTGNNSPLHF. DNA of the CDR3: TGTGCCAGCAGCTTAACAGGGAATAATTCACCCCTCCACTTT.

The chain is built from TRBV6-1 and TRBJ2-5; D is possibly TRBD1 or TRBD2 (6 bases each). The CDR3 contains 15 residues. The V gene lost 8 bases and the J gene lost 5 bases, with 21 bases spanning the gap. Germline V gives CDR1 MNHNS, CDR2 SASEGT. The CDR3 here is CASYSPVFGGETQYF. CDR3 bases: TGTGCCAGCTACTCACCGGTTTTCGGGGGCGAGACCCAGTACTTC.

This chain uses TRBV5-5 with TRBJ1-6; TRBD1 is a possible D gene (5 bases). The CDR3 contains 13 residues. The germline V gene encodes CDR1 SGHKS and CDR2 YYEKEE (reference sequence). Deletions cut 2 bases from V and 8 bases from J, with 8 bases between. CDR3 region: CASSFRVDSPLHF. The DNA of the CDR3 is TGTGCCAGCAGCTTCAGGGTTGATTCACCCCTCCACTTT.

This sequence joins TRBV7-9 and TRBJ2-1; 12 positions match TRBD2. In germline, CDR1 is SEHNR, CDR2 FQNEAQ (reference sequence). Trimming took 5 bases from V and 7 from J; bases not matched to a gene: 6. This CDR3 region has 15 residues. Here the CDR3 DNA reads TGTGCCAGCAGCCCTAGCGGGGGGGCTGGGAATGAGCAGTTCTTC. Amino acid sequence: CASSPSGGAGNEQFF.

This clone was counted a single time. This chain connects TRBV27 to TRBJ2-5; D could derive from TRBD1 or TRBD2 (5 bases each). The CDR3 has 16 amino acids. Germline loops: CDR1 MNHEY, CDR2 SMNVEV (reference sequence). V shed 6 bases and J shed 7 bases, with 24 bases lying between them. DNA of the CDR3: TGTGCCAGCAGCCATACGGCGTCAGAGGGACCGGTGACCCAGTACTTC. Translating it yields CASSHTASEGPVTQYF.

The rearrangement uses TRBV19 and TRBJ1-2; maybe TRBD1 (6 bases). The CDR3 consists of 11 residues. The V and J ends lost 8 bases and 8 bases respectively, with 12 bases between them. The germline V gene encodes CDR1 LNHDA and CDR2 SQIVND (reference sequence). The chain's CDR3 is CASRQEGGYTF. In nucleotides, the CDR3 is TGTGCCAGTCGACAGGAGGGGGGCTACACCTTC.

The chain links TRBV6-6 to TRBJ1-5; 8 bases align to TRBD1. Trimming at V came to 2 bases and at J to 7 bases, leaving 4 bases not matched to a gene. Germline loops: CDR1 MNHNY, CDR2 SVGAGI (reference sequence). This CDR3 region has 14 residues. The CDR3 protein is CASSYNRGTQPQHF. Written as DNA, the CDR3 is TGTGCCAGCAGTTACAACAGGGGGACCCAGCCCCAGCATTTT.

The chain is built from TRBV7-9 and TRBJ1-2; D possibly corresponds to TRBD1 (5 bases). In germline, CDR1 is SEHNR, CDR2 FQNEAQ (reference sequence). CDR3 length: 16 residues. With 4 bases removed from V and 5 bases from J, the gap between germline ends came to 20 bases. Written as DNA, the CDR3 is TGTGCCAGCAGCTCGAACCGGGACTTTAGGATTTATGGCTACACCTTC. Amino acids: CASSSNRDFRIYGYTF.

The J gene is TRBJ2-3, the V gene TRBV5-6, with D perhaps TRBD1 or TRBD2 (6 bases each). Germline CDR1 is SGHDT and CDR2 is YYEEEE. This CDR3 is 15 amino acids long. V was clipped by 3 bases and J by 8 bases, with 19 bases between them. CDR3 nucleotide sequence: TGTGCCAGCAGCTCGGACTCGGGGGCTTCGGCTACGCAGTATTTT. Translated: CASSSDSGASATQYF.

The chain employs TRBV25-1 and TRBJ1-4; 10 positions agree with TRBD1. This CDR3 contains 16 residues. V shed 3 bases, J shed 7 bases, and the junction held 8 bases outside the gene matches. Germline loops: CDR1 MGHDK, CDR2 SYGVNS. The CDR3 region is CASSDRWGQGTEKLFF. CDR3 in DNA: TGTGCCAGCAGTGATCGTTGGGGACAGGGGACTGAAAAACTGTTTTTT.

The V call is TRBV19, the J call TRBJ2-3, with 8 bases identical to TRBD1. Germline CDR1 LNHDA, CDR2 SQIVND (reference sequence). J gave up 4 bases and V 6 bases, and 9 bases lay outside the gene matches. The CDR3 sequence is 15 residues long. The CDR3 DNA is TGTGCCAGTAGAGGAGGGGCAGGGGGCGCAGATACGCAGTATTTT. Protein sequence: CASRGGAGGADTQYF.

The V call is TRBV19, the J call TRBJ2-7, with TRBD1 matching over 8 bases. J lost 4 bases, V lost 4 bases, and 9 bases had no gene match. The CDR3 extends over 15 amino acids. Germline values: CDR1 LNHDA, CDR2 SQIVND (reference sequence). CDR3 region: CASSSMDRAVYEQYF. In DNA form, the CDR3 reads TGTGCCAGTAGTAGTATGGACAGGGCGGTTTACGAGCAGTACTTC.